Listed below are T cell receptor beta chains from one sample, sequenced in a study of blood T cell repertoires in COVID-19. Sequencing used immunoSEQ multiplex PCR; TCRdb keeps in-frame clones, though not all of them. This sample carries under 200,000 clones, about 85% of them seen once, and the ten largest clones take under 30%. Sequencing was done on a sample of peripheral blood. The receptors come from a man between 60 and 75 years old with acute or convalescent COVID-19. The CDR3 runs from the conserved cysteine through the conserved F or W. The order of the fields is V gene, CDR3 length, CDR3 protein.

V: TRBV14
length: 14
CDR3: CASSQGSRLDTQYF

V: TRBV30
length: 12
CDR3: CAWITGGTEAFF

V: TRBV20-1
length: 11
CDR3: CSARGGIGVFF

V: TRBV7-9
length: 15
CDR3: CASSLAPGSEETQYF

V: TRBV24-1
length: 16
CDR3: CATSDAKSLSGNTIYF

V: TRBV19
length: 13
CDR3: CASSMGQNTEAFF

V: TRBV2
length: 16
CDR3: CASSEARQGFKNIQYF

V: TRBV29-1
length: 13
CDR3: CSVAGVIYNEQFF

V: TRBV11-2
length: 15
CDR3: CASSSGEGGYNEQFF

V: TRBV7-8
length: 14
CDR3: CASSYGTGWQPQHF

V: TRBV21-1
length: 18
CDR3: CASSKVILIGRSYNEQFF

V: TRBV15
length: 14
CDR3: CATSGGGARETQYF

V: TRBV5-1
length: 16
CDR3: CASSLGGQGGNEKLFF

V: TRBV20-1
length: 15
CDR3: CSASSGSVNTGELFF

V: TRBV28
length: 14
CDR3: CASILRGTHQPQHF

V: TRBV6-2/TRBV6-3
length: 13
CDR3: CASSRTWYAEAFF

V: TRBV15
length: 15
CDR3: CATSYDRAMGYGYTF

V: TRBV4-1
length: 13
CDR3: CASSPGGNFGYTF

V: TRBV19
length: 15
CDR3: CASSVTGGYTGELFF

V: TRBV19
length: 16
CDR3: CASSMALGGNQETQYF

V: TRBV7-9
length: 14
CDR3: CASSRPGQGGGYTF

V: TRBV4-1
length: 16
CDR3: CASSPWTGGRNQPQHF

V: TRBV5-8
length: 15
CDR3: CASTQDRGQGTEAFF

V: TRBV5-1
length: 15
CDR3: CASSIGDRGNNEQFF

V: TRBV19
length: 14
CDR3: CASSTGQVWHGYTF